This entry lists 16 T cell receptor beta chains sequenced from one sample in a study of blood T cell repertoires in COVID-19. The assay was immunoSEQ multiplex PCR, and TCRdb's table has in-frame clones only and misses some. The repertoire holds 200,000 to 250,000 clones, with 70% to 90% as singletons. The sample comprised peripheral blood. The receptor set was obtained from a woman between 35 and 50 years old who had recovered from COVID-19.

The V gene is TRBV5-1, the J gene TRBJ1-6; D gene unclear. Germline assignment: CDR1 SGHRS and CDR2 YFSETQ. The CDR3 loop spans 15 amino acids. The V and J ends lost 0 bases and 3 bases respectively, with 7 bases between them. CDR3 bases: TGCGCCAGCAGCTTGGCGGGGAACTATAATTCACCCCTCCACTTT. This translates into CASSLAGNYNSPLHF.

Comment on this clone: Other DNA sequences of this sample code for an identical CDR3. The CDR3 bases are TGCGCCAGCAGCTTAGGACAGGGGAACTATGGCTACACCTTC. Its protein is CASSLGQGNYGYTF. This chain connects TRBV5-1 to TRBJ1-2; TRBD1 agrees at 9 bases. This CDR3 is 14 amino acids long. Germline CDR1 reads SGHRS; CDR2 reads YFSETQ. Unmatched junction bases numbered 1, after V lost 2 bases and J lost 2 bases. Complete variable domain (other parts from reference TRBV5-1 and TRBJ1-2): KAGVTQTPRYLIKTRGQQVTLSCSPISGHRSVSWYQQTPGQGLQFLFEYFSETQRNKGNFPGRFSGRQFSNSRSEMNVSTLELGDSALYLCASSLGQGNYGYTFGSGTRLTVV.

The rearrangement uses TRBV14 and TRBJ2-1, with no clear D. The V and J ends lost 3 bases and 8 bases respectively, with 11 bases between them. The CDR3 is made up of 13 amino acids. The germline gives CDR1 SGHDN, CDR2 FVKESK. CDR3 sequence reads: CASSHLAADEQFF. CDR3 coding DNA: TGTGCCAGCAGCCATCTCGCGGCCGATGAGCAGTTCTTC. The whole variable domain, filled in from reference TRBV14 and TRBJ2-1, reads EAGVTQFPSHSVIEKGQTVTLRCDPISGHDNLYWYRRVMGKEIKFLLHFVKESKQDESGMPNNRFLAERTGGTYSTLKVQPAELEDSGVYFCASSHLAADEQFFGPGTRLTVL.

Only a few counts were recorded for this clone. The V and J genes are TRBV15 and TRBJ2-7; 8 bases match TRBD1. In germline, CDR1 is LNHNV, CDR2 YYDKDF (reference sequence). The length of the CDR3 is 15 residues. The V segment lost 3 bases and the J segment 5 bases; nucleotides outside the gene matches: 9. CDR3 DNA sequence: TGTGCCACCAGCAGCATCGGACAGGGCAGGCACGAGCAGTACTTC. Protein product: CATSSIGQGRHEQYF.

This rearrangement joins TRBV19 to TRBJ2-3; 8 positions agree with TRBD2. In germline, CDR1 is LNHDA, CDR2 SQIVND (reference sequence). There are 17 residues in the CDR3. With V trimmed by 4 bases and J by 4 bases, 13 bases remained unmatched. The CDR3 spells CASSTPLGGRMSDTQYF. Here the CDR3 DNA reads TGTGCCAGTAGTACCCCCTTGGGCGGGAGGATGTCAGATACGCAGTATTTT.

The chain joins TRBV9 to TRBJ1-5; the match to TRBD1 covers 10 bases. Trimming removed 3 bases from V and 6 bases from J; junction bases left unmatched: 0. The CDR3 runs 13 residues. Germline CDR1 and CDR2: SGDLS and YYNGEE. DNA for the CDR3: TGTGCCAGCAGCGGGACAGGGGGTCAGCCCCAGCATTTT. This gives the protein CASSGTGGQPQHF.

The genes are TRBV19 and TRBJ1-3; 7 bases agree with TRBD1. The V and J ends lost 5 bases and 4 bases, in that order; junction bases with no gene match: 5. This CDR3 region has 14 residues. Germline values: CDR1 LNHDA, CDR2 SQIVND (reference sequence). The CDR3 loop is CASSWPGQGNTIYF. CDR3 bases: TGTGCCAGTAGTTGGCCGGGACAGGGAAACACCATATATTTT.

The chain links TRBV4-3 to TRBJ2-7, with D possibly TRBD2 on 6 matching bases. This CDR3 is built from 13 residues. The V end was cut by 3 bases, the J end by 3 bases, with 9 bases between. Germline V gives CDR1 LGHNA, CDR2 YSLEER. CDR3 sequence (DNA): TGCGCCAGCAGCCAGACTAGGTACTACGAGCAGTACTTC. Amino acid sequence: CASSQTRYYEQYF.

The chain has TRBV18 and TRBJ2-1, with D unresolved. The germline V gene encodes CDR1 KGHSH and CDR2 LQKENI. Between the trimmed V and J ends, which lost 5 bases and 1 base, there was a span of 9 bases. The CDR3 runs to 14 residues. CDR3 nucleotides: TGTGCCAGCTCAAACGCGGAATCCTACAATGAGCAGTTCTTC. Amino acid sequence: CASSNAESYNEQFF.

The chain couples TRBV18 to TRBJ2-7; tentative D call: TRBD2 (5 bases). The germline CDR1 and CDR2 sequences are KGHSH and LQKENI. Trimming took off 6 bases at V and 0 bases at J, with 15 bases between the two ends. The CDR3 is 15 residues long. The CDR3 protein is CASSPSATSSYEQYF. The CDR3 nucleotides are TGTGCCAGCTCCCCGAGTGCTACTAGCTCCTACGAGCAGTACTTC. Variable domain in full (rest from reference TRBV18 and TRBJ2-7): NAGVMQNPRHLVRRRGQEARLRCSPMKGHSHVYWYRQLPEEGLKFMVYLQKENIIDESGMPKERFSAEFPKEGPSILRIQQVVRGDSAAYFCASSPSATSSYEQYFGPGTRLTVT.

This clone has a single count. The chain carries TRBV6-5 and TRBJ2-7; 10 positions agree with TRBD2. The CDR3 length is 13 residues. After removal of 10 bases from V and 2 bases from J, the junction contained 5 bases not matched to a gene. The germline V gene has CDR1 MNHEY and CDR2 SVGAGI. CDR3 in DNA: TGTGCCACTCAGAGCGGGGGGGCCTACGAGCAGTACTTC. Amino acid sequence: CATQSGGAYEQYF.

The rearrangement joins TRBV5-1 to TRBJ2-3, with a weak D call TRBD2 (7 bases). CDR3 length: 15 amino acids. Deletions cut 1 base from V and 5 bases from J, with 14 bases between. Per germline, CDR1 SGHRS and CDR2 YFSETQ. For the CDR3, the DNA is TGCGCCAGCAGCTTGTATGGGGGGGCTTTAGATACGCAGTATTTT. It specifies CASSLYGGALDTQYF.

The chain has TRBV6-5 and TRBJ1-5; the match to TRBD1 covers 7 bases. The junction had 8 bases not matched to a gene; V was cut back by 7 bases and J by 2 bases. This CDR3 spans 15 amino acids. Germline values: CDR1 MNHEY, CDR2 SVGAGI. Written as DNA, the CDR3 is TGTGCCAGCACCCTGACAGGGATGGGCAATCAGCCCCAGCATTTT. It specifies CASTLTGMGNQPQHF.

The chain combines TRBV2 with TRBJ1-3; possibly TRBD1 for D (6 bases). This CDR3 region has 15 residues. From germline, CDR1 is SNHLY and CDR2 FYNNEI. Deletions cut 4 bases from V and 1 base from J, with 11 bases between. CDR3 DNA sequence: TGTGCCAGCAGTGGGCGGGGGCAATCTGGAAACACCATATATTTT. Residues: CASSGRGQSGNTIYF.

The chain couples TRBV4-3 to TRBJ2-2, with TRBD1 matching 10 bases. J was trimmed by 5 bases and V by 5 bases; bases with no gene match: 8. The CDR3 contains 16 residues. Germline-derived CDR1 and CDR2 are LGHNA and YSLEER. The CDR3 is CASSFRQGARTGELFF. In DNA, the CDR3 is TGCGCCAGCAGCTTTCGACAGGGGGCCCGAACCGGGGAGCTGTTTTTT.

CDR3 in DNA: TGTGCCACCAGTGATCCCAGGGGAAATCAAGAGACCCAGTACTTC. Its protein product is CATSDPRGNQETQYF. The chain employs TRBV24-1 and TRBJ2-5; D perhaps matches TRBD1 (6 bases). Per the germline V gene, CDR1 is KGHDR and CDR2 is SFDVKD. V gave up 3 bases and J gave up 2 bases, with 12 bases separating them. This CDR3 contains 15 residues.